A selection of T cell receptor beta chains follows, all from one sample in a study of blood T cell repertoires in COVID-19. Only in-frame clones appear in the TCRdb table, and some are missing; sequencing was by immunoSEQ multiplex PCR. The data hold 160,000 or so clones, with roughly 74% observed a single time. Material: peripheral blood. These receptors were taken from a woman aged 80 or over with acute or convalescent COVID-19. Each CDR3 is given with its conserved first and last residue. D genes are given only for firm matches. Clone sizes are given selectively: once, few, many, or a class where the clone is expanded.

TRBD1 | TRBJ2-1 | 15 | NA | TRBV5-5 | CASSLLGGRNNEQFF | TGTGCCAGCAGCTTACTAGGGGGCCGGAACAATGAGCAGTTCTTC
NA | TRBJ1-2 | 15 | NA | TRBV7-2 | CASSLQEYYPHGYTF | TGTGCCAGCAGCTTACAGGAATATTACCCCCATGGCTACACCTTC
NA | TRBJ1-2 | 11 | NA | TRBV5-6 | CASSLGLGYTF | TGTGCCAGCAGCCTCGGACTGGGCTACACCTTC
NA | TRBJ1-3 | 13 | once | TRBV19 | CASRNQRENTIYF | TGTGCCAGTAGGAACCAGAGGGAGAACACCATATATTTT
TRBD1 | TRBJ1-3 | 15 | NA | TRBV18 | CASSPGQGSGNTIYF | TGTGCCAGCTCACCGGGACAGGGTTCTGGAAACACCATATATTTT
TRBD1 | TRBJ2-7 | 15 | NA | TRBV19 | CASAEVGTGLYEQYF | TGTGCCAGTGCGGAGGTAGGGACAGGGCTCTACGAGCAGTACTTC
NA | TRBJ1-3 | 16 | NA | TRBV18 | CASSPSTSLSGNTIYF | TGTGCCAGCTCACCATCCACAAGTCTTTCTGGAAACACCATATATTTT
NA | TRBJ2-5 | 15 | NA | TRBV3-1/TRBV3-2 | CASSQVGGGQETQYF | TGTGCCAGCAGCCAAGTCGGGGGTGGCCAAGAGACCCAGTACTTC
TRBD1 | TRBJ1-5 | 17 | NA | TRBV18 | CASSPGQGPGGNQPQHF | TGTGCCAGCTCACCGGGACAGGGTCCTGGGGGCAATCAGCCCCAGCATTTT
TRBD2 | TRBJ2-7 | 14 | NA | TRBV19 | CASGLAGGLYEQYF | TGTGCCAGCGGACTAGCGGGAGGGTTATACGAGCAGTACTTC
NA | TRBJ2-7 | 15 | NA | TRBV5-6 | CASSLDYRPSYEQYF | TGTGCCAGCAGCTTGGATTACAGGCCCTCCTACGAGCAGTACTTC
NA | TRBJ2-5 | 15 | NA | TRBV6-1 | CASSEQAAGEETQYF | TGTGCCAGCAGTGAACAAGCGGCAGGGGAAGAGACCCAGTACTTC
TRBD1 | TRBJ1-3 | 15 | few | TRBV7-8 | CASSHPRGSGNTIYF | TGTGCCAGCAGCCACCCCAGGGGGTCTGGAAACACCATATATTTT
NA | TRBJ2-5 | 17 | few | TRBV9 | CASSVAGIPGDQETQYF | TGTGCCAGCAGCGTAGCCGGTATCCCGGGAGACCAAGAGACCCAGTACTTC
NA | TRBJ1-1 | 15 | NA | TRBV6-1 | CASSEVYGGGTEAFF | TGTGCCAGCAGTGAGGTATATGGGGGGGGCACTGAAGCTTTCTTT
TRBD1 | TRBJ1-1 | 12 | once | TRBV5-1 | CASSLQTGDAFF | TGCGCCAGCAGCTTACAGACAGGGGATGCTTTCTTT
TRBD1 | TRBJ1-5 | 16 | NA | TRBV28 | CASSSAGRGLVQPQHF | TGTGCCAGCAGTTCTGCTGGCAGGGGGCTGGTTCAGCCCCAGCATTTT
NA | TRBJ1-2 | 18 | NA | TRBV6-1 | CASSEAGGGPRRNYGYTF | TGTGCCAGCAGTGAAGCGGGGGGGGGCCCAAGAAGAAACTATGGCTACACCTTC
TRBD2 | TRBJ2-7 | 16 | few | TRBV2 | CASKRLTSGRAGEQYF | TGTGCCAGCAAACGACTCACTAGCGGGAGGGCCGGCGAGCAGTACTTC
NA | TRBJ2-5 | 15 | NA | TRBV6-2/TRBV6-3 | CASSYSLGRGETQYF | TGTGCCAGCAGTTACTCGTTAGGACGGGGAGAGACCCAGTACTTC
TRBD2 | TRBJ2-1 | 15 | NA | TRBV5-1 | CASSLALAAYNEQFF | TGCGCCAGCAGCTTGGCCCTAGCGGCATACAATGAGCAGTTCTTC
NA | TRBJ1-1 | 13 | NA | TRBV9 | CASSPPQTEEAFF | TGTGCCAGCAGTCCCCCCCAGACAGAAGAAGCTTTCTTT
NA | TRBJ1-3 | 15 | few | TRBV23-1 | CASSHGGGPGNTIYF | TGCGCCAGCAGTCACGGGGGAGGTCCTGGAAACACCATATATTTT
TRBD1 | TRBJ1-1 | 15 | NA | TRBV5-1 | CASSWTQGASAEAFF | TGCGCCAGCAGCTGGACTCAGGGGGCAAGCGCTGAAGCTTTCTTT
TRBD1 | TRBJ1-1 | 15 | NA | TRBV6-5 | CASSQQGGQGPEAFF | TGTGCCAGCAGTCAACAAGGCGGACAGGGCCCCGAAGCTTTCTTT
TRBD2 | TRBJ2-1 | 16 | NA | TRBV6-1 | CASSGGTSGRGNEQFF | TGTGCCAGCAGTGGGGGGACTAGCGGGAGAGGGAATGAGCAGTTCTTC
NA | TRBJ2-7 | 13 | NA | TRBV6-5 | CASSYGHSYEQYF | TGTGCCAGCAGTTACGGACACTCCTACGAGCAGTACTTC
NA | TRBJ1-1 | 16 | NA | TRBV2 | CASSAGRRQKNTEAFF | TGTGCCAGCAGTGCTGGCCGGAGGCAGAAGAACACTGAAGCTTTCTTT
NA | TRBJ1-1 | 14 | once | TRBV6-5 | CATGGRAFHTEAFF | TGTGCCACCGGGGGGAGGGCCTTTCACACTGAAGCTTTCTTT
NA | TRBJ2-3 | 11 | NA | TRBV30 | CAWGTTDTQYF | TGTGCCTGGGGGACTACAGATACGCAGTATTTT
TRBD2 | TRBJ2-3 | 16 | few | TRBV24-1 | CATSDTGRGGTDTQYF | TGTGCCACCAGTGACACCGGGAGGGGAGGGACAGATACGCAGTATTTT
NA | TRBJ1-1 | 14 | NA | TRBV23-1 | CASSQPSMNTEAFF | TGCGCCAGCAGTCAACCTTCTATGAACACTGAAGCTTTCTTT
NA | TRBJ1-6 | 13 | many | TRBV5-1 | CASSWGGVSPLHF | TGCGCCAGCAGCTGGGGAGGGGTTTCACCCCTCCACTTT
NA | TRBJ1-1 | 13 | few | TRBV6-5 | CASRPDTNTEAFF | TGTGCCAGCAGACCTGACACTAACACTGAAGCTTTCTTT
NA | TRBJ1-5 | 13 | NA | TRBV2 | CASSWTVNQPQHF | TGTGCCAGCAGTTGGACAGTTAATCAGCCCCAGCATTTT
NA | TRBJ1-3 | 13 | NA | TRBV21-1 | CASYRTVGNTIYF | TGTGCCAGCTACCGGACAGTCGGAAACACCATATATTTT
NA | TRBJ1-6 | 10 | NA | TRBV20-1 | CSASPGGVHF | TGCAGTGCTAGCCCCGGGGGGGTCCACTTT
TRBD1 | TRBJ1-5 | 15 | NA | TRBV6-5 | CASSYATGGNQPQHF | TGTGCCAGCAGTTACGCGACAGGGGGCAATCAGCCCCAGCATTTT
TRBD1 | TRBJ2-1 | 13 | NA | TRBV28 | CASRLSRGNEQFF | TGTGCCAGCAGGCTGAGCAGGGGGAATGAGCAGTTCTTC
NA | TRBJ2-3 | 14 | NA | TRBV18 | CASSPGLVPDTQYF | TGTGCCAGCTCACCGGGACTGGTGCCAGATACGCAGTATTTT
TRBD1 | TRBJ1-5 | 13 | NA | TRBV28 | CASGTGLYQPQHF | TGTGCCTCCGGGACAGGACTTTATCAGCCCCAGCATTTT
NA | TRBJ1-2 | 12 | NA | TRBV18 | CASSPTVEGYTF | TGTGCCAGCTCACCGACAGTGGAGGGCTACACCTTC
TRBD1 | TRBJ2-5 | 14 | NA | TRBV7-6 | CASSSGQGGETQYF | TGTGCCAGCAGCTCGGGACAGGGTGGAGAGACCCAGTACTTC
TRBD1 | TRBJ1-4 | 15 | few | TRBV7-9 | CASSLAEGAREKLFF | TGTGCCAGCAGCTTAGCTGAGGGGGCCAGGGAAAAACTGTTTTTT
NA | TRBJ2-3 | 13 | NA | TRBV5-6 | CASSLGRADTQYF | TGTGCCAGCAGCTTGGGCAGGGCAGATACGCAGTATTTT
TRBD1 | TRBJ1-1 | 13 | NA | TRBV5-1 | CASSGQGFTEAFF | TGCGCCAGCAGCGGACAGGGCTTCACTGAAGCTTTCTTT
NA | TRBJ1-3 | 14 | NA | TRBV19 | CASSAGAAGNTIYF | TGTGCCAGTAGCGCAGGGGCAGCTGGAAACACCATATATTTT
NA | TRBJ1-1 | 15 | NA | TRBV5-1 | CASSLAGFRNTEAFF | TGCGCTAGCAGCTTGGCAGGGTTCAGGAACACTGAAGCTTTCTTT